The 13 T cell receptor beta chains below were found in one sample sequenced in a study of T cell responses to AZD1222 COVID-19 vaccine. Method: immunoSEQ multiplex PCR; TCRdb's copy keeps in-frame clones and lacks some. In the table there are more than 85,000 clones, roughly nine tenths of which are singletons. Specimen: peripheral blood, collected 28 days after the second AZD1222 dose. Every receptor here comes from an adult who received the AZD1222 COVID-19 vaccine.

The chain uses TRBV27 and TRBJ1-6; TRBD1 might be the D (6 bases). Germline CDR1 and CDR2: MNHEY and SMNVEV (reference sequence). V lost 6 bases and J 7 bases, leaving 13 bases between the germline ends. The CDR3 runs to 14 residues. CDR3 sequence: CASSSDRLNSPLHF. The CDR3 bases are TGTGCCAGCAGCTCCGACAGGCTAAATTCACCCCTCCACTTT.

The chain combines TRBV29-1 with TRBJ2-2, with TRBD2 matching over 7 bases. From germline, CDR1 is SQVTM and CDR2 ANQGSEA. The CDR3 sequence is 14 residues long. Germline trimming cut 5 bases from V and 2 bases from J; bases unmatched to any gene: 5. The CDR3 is CSVSGRTNTGELFF. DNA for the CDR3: TGCAGCGTTTCCGGGAGGACCAACACCGGGGAGCTGTTTTTT.

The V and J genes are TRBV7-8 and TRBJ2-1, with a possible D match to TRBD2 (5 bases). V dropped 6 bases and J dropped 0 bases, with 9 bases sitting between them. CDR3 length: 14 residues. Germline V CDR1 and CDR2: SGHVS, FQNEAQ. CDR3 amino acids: CASRESGSYNEQFF. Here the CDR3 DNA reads TGTGCCAGCAGAGAGAGCGGCTCCTACAATGAGCAGTTCTTC.

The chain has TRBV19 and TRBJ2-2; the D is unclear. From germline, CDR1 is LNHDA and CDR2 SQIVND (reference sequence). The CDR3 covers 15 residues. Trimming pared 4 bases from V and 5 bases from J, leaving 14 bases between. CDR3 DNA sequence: TGTGCCAGTAGTACCCCCGGTTCTGGAACCGGGGAGCTGTTTTTT. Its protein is CASSTPGSGTGELFF.

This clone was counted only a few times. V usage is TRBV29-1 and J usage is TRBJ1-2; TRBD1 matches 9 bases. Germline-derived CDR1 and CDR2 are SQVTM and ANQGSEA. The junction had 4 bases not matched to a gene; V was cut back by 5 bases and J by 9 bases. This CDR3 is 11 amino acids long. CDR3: CSVLDRGSYTF. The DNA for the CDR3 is TGCAGCGTTTTGGACAGGGGAAGCTACACCTTC.

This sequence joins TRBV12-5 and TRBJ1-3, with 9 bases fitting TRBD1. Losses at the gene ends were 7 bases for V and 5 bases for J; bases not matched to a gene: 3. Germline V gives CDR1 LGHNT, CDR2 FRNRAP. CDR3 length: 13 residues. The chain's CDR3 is CASADRGRNTIYF. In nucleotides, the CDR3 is TGTGCTAGTGCGGACAGGGGCAGAAACACCATATATTTT.

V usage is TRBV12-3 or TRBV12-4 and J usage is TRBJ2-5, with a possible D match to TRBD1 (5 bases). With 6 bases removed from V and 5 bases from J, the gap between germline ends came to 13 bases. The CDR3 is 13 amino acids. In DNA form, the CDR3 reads TGTGCCAGCAGATCAGGGTATGGGGAGACCCAGTACTTC. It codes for CASRSGYGETQYF.

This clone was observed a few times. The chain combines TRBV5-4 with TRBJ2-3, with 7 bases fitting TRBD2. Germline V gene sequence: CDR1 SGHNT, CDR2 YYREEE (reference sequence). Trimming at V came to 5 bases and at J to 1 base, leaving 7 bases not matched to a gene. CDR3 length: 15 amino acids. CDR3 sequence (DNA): TGTGCCAGCAGGACCCGGGGGAGGGGCACAGATACGCAGTATTTT. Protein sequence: CASRTRGRGTDTQYF.

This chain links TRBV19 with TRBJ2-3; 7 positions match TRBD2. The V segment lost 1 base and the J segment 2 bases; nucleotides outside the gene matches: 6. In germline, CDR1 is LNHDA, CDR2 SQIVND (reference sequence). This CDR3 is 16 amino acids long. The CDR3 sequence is CASSIGGLVFTDTQYF. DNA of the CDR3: TGTGCCAGTAGTATAGGAGGACTAGTATTCACAGATACGCAGTATTTT.

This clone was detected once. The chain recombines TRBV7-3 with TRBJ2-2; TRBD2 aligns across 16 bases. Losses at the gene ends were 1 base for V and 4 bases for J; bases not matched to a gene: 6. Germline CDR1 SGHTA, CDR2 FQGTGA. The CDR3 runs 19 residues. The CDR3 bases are TGTGCCAGCAGCTTAAAGGTGGGACTAGCGGGAGGGCCCACCGGGGAGCTGTTTTTT. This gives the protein CASSLKVGLAGGPTGELFF.

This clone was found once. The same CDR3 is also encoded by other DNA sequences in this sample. The CDR3 protein is CASSPGGNEQFF. In DNA form, the CDR3 reads TGTGCCAGCTCACCAGGGGGCAATGAGCAGTTCTTC. The chain recombines TRBV18 with TRBJ2-1; D tentatively fits TRBD1 or TRBD2 (5 bases each). The V end was cut by 2 bases, the J end by 6 bases, with 5 bases between. This CDR3 region has 12 residues. CDR1 and CDR2 (germline): KGHSH, LQKENI.

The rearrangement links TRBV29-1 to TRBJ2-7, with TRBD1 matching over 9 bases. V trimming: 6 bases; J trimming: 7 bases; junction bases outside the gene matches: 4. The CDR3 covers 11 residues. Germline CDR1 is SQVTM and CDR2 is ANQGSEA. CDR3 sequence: CSVKTGGEQYF. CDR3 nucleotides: TGCAGCGTGAAGACAGGGGGGGAGCAGTACTTC.

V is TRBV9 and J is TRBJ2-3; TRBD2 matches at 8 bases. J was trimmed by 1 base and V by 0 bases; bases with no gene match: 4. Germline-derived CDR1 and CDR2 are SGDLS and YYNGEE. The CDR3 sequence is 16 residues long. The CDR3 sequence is CASSVDLAGRTDTQYF. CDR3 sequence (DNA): TGTGCCAGCAGCGTAGATCTAGCGGGCCGCACAGATACGCAGTATTTT.